These T cell receptor beta chains were read from a single sample in a study of OX40 agonist ivuxolimab in advanced cancers. Assay: immunoSEQ multiplex PCR; the TCRdb copy retains only in-frame clones and omits some. Of 72,000 or so clones in the sample, around nine tenths were seen once. The sequencing used CD4+ or CD8+ T cells sorted from blood, collected in a trial of the OX40 agonist ivuxolimab. The receptors were sampled from an adult with an advanced solid tumor such as melanoma, head and neck, liver or kidney cancer. CDR3s include the opening cysteine and the closing phenylalanine or tryptophan. The order of the fields is D gene, J gene, V gene, clone size, CDR3 DNA, CDR3 protein. The D gene is left open where the match is weak. Clone sizes are given selectively: once, few, many, or a class where the clone is expanded.

>.|TRBJ1-1|TRBV7-6|.
TGTGCCAGCAGCTTAGCGCCTGGGGGCATGAACACTGAAGCTTTCTTT
CASSLAPGGMNTEAFF
>.|TRBJ2-3|TRBV7-3|once
TGTGCCAGCAGCTTACAACCAGGGTCAGATACGCAGTATTTT
CASSLQPGSDTQYF
>.|TRBJ1-5|TRBV6-1|.
TGTGCCAGCAGTGAAAGAAGCAATCAGCCCCAGCATTTT
CASSERSNQPQHF
>.|TRBJ1-2|TRBV7-3|.
TGTGCCAGCAGCTTAACGGGGAAGGACTATGGCTACACCTTC
CASSLTGKDYGYTF
>.|TRBJ1-5|TRBV19|.
TGTGCCAGTTCTGATAGCAATCAGCCCCAGCATTTT
CASSDSNQPQHF
>.|TRBJ1-1|TRBV5-6|.
TGTGCCAGCACCCATGTGGGGCTGGGGACTACTGAAGCTTTCTTT
CASTHVGLGTTEAFF
>TRBD1|TRBJ2-2|TRBV5-4|once
TGTGCCAGCAGCTTGCCGGGGGACAGGTCCGGGGAGCTGTTTTTT
CASSLPGDRSGELFF
>.|TRBJ2-3|TRBV10-3|.
TGTGCCATCAGTGAACCACGGACAGATACGCAGTATTTT
CAISEPRTDTQYF
>.|TRBJ2-4|TRBV11-2|.
TGTGCCAGCAGCACTAGGACGGCTCTAGCCAAAAACATTCAGTACTTC
CASSTRTALAKNIQYF
>.|TRBJ2-7|TRBV6-5|.
TGTGCCAGCAGGGCGGGGACAGCCTACGAGCAGTACTTC
CASRAGTAYEQYF
>TRBD1|TRBJ1-1|TRBV9|.
TGTGCCAGCAGCAGGGGGCGAACTGAAGCTTTCTTT
CASSRGRTEAFF
>.|TRBJ1-3|TRBV6-4|.
TGTGCCAGCAGAGAGAACCACTCTGGAAACACCATATATTTT
CASRENHSGNTIYF
>.|TRBJ1-1|TRBV6-5|.
TGTGCCAGCAGTTACGACAGAAACACTGAAGCTTTCTTT
CASSYDRNTEAFF
>.|TRBJ1-4|TRBV9|once
TGTGCCAGCAGCGCTGGGACGGTCACTAATGAAAAACTGTTTTTT
CASSAGTVTNEKLFF
>TRBD1|TRBJ2-7|TRBV7-9|.
TGTGCCAGCAGCTTAGTCCGGGACAGAAAGAAAACCTACTCCTACGAGCAGTACTTC
CASSLVRDRKKTYSYEQYF
>.|TRBJ2-3|TRBV6-6|.
TGTGCCAGCAGTTACCGCGAGCAAGGTCGAGATACGCAGTATTTT
CASSYREQGRDTQYF